One and the same sample provided the 2 T cell receptor beta chains below, sequenced in a study of beta chain features in type 1 diabetes. Since all of the isolated RNA was reverse transcribed, expressed TCRB transcripts were what got sequenced. This table comes from immunoSEQ multiplex PCR, and its TCRdb copy is limited to in-frame clones, with some not included. Of roughly 400,000 clones in the sample, over 12% were seen once. The sequenced sample was naive CD4+ T cells from blood. The receptors stem from a woman younger than 35 in good health.

The chain uses TRBV6-6 and TRBJ1-5; 8 positions match TRBD1. This CDR3 has 14 amino acids. V lost 6 bases to trimming and J lost 6 bases; unmatched junction nucleotides: 7. Germline values: CDR1 MNHNY, CDR2 SVGAGI (reference sequence). The CDR3 sequence: CASSKDRVGQPQHF. DNA for the CDR3: TGTGCCAGCAGCAAGGACAGGGTTGGTCAGCCCCAGCATTTT.

The chain couples TRBV5-1 to TRBJ2-6; 10 bases map to TRBD1. After removal of 0 bases from V and 2 bases from J, the junction contained 2 bases not matched to a gene. CDR3 size: 17 residues. Germline lookup yields CDR1 SGHRS and CDR2 YFSETQ. The CDR3 sequence: CASSLVGQGTGANVLTF. DNA for the CDR3: TGCGCCAGCAGCTTGGTGGGACAGGGGACTGGGGCCAACGTCCTGACTTTC.